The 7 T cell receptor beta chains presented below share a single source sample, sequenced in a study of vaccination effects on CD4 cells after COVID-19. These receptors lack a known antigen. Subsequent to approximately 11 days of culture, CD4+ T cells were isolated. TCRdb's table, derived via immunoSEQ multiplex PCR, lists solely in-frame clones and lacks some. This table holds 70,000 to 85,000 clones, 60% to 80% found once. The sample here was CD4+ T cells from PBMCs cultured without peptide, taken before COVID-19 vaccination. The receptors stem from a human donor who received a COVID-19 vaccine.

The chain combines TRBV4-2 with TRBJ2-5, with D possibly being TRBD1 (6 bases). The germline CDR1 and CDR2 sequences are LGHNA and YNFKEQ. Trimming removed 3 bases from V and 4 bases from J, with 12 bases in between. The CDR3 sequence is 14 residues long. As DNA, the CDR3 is TGTGCCAGCAGCCAGCTCGGACAGTTAGAGACCCAGTACTTC. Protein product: CASSQLGQLETQYF.

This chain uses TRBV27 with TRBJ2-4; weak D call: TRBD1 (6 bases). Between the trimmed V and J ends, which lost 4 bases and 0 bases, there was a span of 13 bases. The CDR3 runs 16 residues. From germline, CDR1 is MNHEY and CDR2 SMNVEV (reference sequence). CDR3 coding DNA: TGTGCCAGCAGTTCGCAGCAGGGGATAGCCAAAAACATTCAGTACTTC. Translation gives CASSSQQGIAKNIQYF.

The DNA of the CDR3 is TGTGCCAGCAGCCAAGGTCGGGTCTATGGCTACACCTTC. Residues: CASSQGRVYGYTF. The chain links TRBV14 to TRBJ1-2; no clear D gene. CDR1 is SGHDN, CDR2 FVKESK, per germline. V was clipped by 1 base and J by 4 bases, with 7 bases between them. The CDR3 spans 13 residues.

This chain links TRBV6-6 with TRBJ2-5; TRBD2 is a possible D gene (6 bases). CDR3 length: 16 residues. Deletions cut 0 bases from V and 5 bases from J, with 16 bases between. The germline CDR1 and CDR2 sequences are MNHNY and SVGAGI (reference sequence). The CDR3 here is CASSYSGGVDGETQYF. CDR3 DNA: TGTGCCAGCAGTTACTCAGGCGGGGTAGACGGCGAGACCCAGTACTTC.

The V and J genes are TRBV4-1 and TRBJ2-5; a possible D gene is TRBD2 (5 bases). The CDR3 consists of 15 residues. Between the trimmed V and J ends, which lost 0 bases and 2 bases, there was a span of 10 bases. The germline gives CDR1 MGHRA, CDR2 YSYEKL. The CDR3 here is CASSQDNGVQETQYF. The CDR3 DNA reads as TGCGCCAGCAGCCAAGATAACGGGGTTCAAGAGACCCAGTACTTC.

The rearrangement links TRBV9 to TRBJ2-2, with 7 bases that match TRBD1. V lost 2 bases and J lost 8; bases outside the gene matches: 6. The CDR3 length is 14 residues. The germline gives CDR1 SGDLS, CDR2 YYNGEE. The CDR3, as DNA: TGTGCCAGCAGCGTCCGACAGGGAGCGGGGGAGCTGTTTTTT. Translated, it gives CASSVRQGAGELFF.

CDR3 sequence: CASAKQGTAYGYTF. CDR3 in DNA: TGTGCCAGCGCTAAACAAGGGACAGCCTATGGCTACACCTTC. The J gene is TRBJ1-2, the V gene TRBV2; 7 bases agree with TRBD1. Germline CDR1 and CDR2: SNHLY and FYNNEI. V shed 8 bases and J 4 bases; nucleotides not matched to a gene: 10. CDR3 length: 14 amino acids. The whole variable domain, remainder taken from reference TRBV2 and TRBJ1-2, is EPEVTQTPSHQVTQMGQEVILRCVPISNHLYFYWYRQILGQKVEFLVSFYNNEISEKSEIFDDQFSVERPDGSNFTLKIRSTKLEDSAMYFCASAKQGTAYGYTFGSGTRLTVV.